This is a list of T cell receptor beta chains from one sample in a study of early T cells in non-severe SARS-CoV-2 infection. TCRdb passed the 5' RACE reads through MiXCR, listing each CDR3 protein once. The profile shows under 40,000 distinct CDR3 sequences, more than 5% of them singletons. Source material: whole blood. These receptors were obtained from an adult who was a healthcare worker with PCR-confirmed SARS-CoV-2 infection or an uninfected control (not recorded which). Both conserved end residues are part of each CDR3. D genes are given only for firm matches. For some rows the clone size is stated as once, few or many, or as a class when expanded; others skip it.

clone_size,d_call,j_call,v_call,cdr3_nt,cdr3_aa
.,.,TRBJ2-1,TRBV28,TGTGCCAGCAGTTTGTATCAGGGGACCAATGAGCAGTTCTTC,CASSLYQGTNEQFF
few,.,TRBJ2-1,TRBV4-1,TGCGCCAGCAGCCTACAGTATCTGGTAAACAATGAGCAGTTCTTC,CASSLQYLVNNEQFF
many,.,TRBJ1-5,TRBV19,TGTGCCAGTAGCCCTTGGGGCGACGGGGGCAATCAGCCCCAGCATTTT,CASSPWGDGGNQPQHF
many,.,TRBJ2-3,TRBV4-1,TGCGCCAGCAGCCATGAAGTGGGCGGTCTATATACGCAGTATTTT,CASSHEVGGLYTQYF
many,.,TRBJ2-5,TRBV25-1,TGTGCCAGCCAAGCAAATAATAGGGGGGTACAAGAGACCCAGTACTTC,CASQANNRGVQETQYF
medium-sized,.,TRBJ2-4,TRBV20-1,TGCAGTGCTAGATGGAGTGGGGCCAAAAACATTCAGTACTTC,CSARWSGAKNIQYF
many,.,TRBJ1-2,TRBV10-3,TGTGCCATCAGTGAGTGGGCAGACCTGTATGGCTACACCTTC,CAISEWADLYGYTF
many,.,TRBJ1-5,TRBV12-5,TGTGCTAGTGCGCGGGGGGCTGGCAATCAGCCCCAGCATTTT,CASARGAGNQPQHF
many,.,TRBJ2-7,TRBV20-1,TGCAGTGCTAGTGGGGGGCAGGGAATCTCCGAGCAGTACTTC,CSASGGQGISEQYF
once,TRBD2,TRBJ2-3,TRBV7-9,TGTGTCAGCAGCCCCACTAGCGGGGGGCGCACAGATACGCAGTATTTT,CVSSPTSGGRTDTQYF
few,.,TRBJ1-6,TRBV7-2,TGTGCCAGCAGCTTTGAAGGGGCCGCTTTACCCCTCCACTTT,CASSFEGAALPLHF
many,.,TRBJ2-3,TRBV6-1,TGTGCCAGCAGTGCTTTACCGGGACCAAGCACAGATACGCAGTATTTT,CASSALPGPSTDTQYF
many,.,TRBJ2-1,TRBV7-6,TGTGCCAGCAGCCTCGGACAGCCTGGCAATGAGCAGTTCTTC,CASSLGQPGNEQFF
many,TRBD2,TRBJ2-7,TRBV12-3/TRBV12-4,TGTGCCAGCAGTCCACGCCTGTCAGGGACTAGCGGGAGCGAGCAGTACTTC,CASSPRLSGTSGSEQYF
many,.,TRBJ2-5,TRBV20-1,TGCAGTGCTAAGACGGGGCCGGAGACCCAGTACTTC,CSAKTGPETQYF
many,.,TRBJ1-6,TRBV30,TGTGCCTGCCGATCCAAGGGTGAGAGCTCCTATAATTCACCCCTCCACTTT,CACRSKGESSYNSPLHF
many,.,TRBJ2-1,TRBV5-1,TGCGCCAGCAGCTTGGTCACGCAGGTAGGGAATGAGCAGTTCTTC,CASSLVTQVGNEQFF
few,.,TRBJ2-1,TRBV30,TGTGCCTGTAGCAGGGGACTGGACAATGAGCAGTTCTTC,CACSRGLDNEQFF
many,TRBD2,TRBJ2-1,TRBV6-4,TGTGCCAGCAGCGGGACTAGCGGGAGGGGCAATGAGCAGTTCTTC,CASSGTSGRGNEQFF
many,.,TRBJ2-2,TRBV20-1,TGCAGTGCTAGCCTGGGGACCGGGGAGCTGTTTTTT,CSASLGTGELFF
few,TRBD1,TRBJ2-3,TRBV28,TGTGCCAGCAGTCCTAGGGGGCGAACAGGAGATACGCAGTATTTT,CASSPRGRTGDTQYF
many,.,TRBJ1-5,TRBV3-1,TGTGCCAGCAGCCGAGGTAGCGACAATCAGCCCCAGCATTTT,CASSRGSDNQPQHF
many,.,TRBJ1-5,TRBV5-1,TGCGCCAGCAGCTTGGATCGAAATCAGCCCCAGCATTTT,CASSLDRNQPQHF
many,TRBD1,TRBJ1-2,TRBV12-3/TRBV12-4,TGTGCCAGCAGTCCGGACAGGGACGTCTATGGCTACACCTTC,CASSPDRDVYGYTF
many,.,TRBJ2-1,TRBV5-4,TGTGCCAGCAGTTTGGACAGCCAGCCCTACAATGAGCAGTTCTTC,CASSLDSQPYNEQFF
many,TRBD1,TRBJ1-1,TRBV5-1,TGCGCCAGCAGCTCTGAGACAGGGCTGAAAGCTTTCTTT,CASSSETGLKAFF
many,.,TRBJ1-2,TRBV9,TGTGCCAGCAGCGGATACGACGTGGTGGCTAACTATGGCTACACCTTC,CASSGYDVVANYGYTF
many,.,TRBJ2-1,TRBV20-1,TGCAGTGCTTCGTGGTCCAGCAATGAGCAGTTCTTC,CSASWSSNEQFF
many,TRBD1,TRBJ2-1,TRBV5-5,TGTGCCAGCAGCTTAGGACAGGGGAGCTACAATGAGCAGTTCTTC,CASSLGQGSYNEQFF
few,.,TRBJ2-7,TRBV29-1,TGCAGCGTTAACGTCGCCTACGAGCAGTACTTC,CSVNVAYEQYF
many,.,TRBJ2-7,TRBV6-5,TGTGCCAGCAGTCCCACTCCCGGGACCACCAAAACCTACGAGCAGTACTTC,CASSPTPGTTKTYEQYF
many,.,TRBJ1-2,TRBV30,TGTGCCTGGAGTTCCGGGACCCTGGGCTACACCTTC,CAWSSGTLGYTF
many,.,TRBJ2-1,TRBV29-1,TGCAGCGCCCTAACAGGGACGGGCTACAATGAGCAGTTCTTC,CSALTGTGYNEQFF
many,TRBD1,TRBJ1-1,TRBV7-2,TGTGCCAGCAGCTCGACAGGGGCTAAAAACACTGAAGCTTTCTTT,CASSSTGAKNTEAFF
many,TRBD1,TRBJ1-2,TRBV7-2,TGTGCCAGCAGCGAACGCCAGCCGGGACAGATATCTTGCACCTTC,CASSERQPGQISCTF
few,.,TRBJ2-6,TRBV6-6,TGTGCCAGCACCCGTTCAGGGATTCGGGGTGCTGGGGCCAACGTCCTGACTTTC,CASTRSGIRGAGANVLTF
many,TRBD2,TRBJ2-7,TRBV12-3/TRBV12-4,TGTGCCAGCAGGGGAGGGCGCTACGAGCAGTACTTC,CASRGGRYEQYF
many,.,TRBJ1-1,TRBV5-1,TGCGCCAGCAGCTTCTCCCAGACGACGGTGATGAACACTGAAGCTTTCTTT,CASSFSQTTVMNTEAFF
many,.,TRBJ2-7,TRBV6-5,TGTGCCAGCAGCAGCACAGGCCTTTTGATGTACGAGCAGTACTTC,CASSSTGLLMYEQYF
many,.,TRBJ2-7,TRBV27,TGTGCCAGCAGTTCCGGGGGGCCAAGCTACGAGCAGTACTTC,CASSSGGPSYEQYF
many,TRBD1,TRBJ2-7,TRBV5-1,TGCGCCAGCACCCGCGACAGGGTTGAAGGCGAGCAGTACTTC,CASTRDRVEGEQYF
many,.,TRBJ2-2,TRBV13,TGTGCCAGCAGCTTGAGGCGGGGCTCGGACACCGGGGAGCTGTTTTTT,CASSLRRGSDTGELFF
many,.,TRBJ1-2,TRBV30,TGTGCCTGGAGTGGGCAGGGCGGAGGCTACACCTTC,CAWSGQGGGYTF
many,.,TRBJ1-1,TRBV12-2,TGTGCAAGTCGCCAGAACACTGAAGCTTTCTTT,CASRQNTEAFF
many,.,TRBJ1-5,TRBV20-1,TGCAGTGCTACCCAGGGCGTAGGCAATCAGCCCCAGCATTTT,CSATQGVGNQPQHF
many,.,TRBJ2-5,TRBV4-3,TGCGCCAGCAGCCAGGAGTACCAAGAGACCCAGTACTTC,CASSQEYQETQYF
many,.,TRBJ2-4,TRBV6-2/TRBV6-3,TGTGCCAGCAGCTCTCCTACGAACATTCAGTACTTC,CASSSPTNIQYF
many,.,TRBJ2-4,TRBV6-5,TGTGCCAGCAGTGCGTTCAATAAGGACATTCAGTACTTC,CASSAFNKDIQYF
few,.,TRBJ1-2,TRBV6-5,TGTGCCAGCAGCCCCGACACGGGGGCCGCGGGCTACACCTTC,CASSPDTGAAGYTF
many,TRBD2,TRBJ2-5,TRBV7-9,TGTGCCGCTAGCGGGAGGGAGACCCAGTACTTC,CAASGRETQYF
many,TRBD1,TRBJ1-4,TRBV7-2,TGTGCCAGCAGCCGAGCCGCTGGGACAGGGTATGAAAAACTGTTTTTT,CASSRAAGTGYEKLFF
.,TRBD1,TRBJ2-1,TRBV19,TGTGCCAGTCGACCCTTGGCCGTTCCTTCACAGGGGGGCAATGAGCAGTTCTTC,CASRPLAVPSQGGNEQFF
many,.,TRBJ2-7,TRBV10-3,TGTGCCATCAGTGAGATAGAAGACACTCATTTATTATACGAGCAGTACTTC,CAISEIEDTHLLYEQYF
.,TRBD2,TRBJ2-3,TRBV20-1,TGCAGTGCGGAGGCGGGACTAGCGGTCGATACGCAGTATTTT,CSAEAGLAVDTQYF
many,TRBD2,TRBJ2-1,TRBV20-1,TGCAGTGCTCCTGCTGCGGGAGGGGGGAATGAGCAGTTCTTC,CSAPAAGGGNEQFF